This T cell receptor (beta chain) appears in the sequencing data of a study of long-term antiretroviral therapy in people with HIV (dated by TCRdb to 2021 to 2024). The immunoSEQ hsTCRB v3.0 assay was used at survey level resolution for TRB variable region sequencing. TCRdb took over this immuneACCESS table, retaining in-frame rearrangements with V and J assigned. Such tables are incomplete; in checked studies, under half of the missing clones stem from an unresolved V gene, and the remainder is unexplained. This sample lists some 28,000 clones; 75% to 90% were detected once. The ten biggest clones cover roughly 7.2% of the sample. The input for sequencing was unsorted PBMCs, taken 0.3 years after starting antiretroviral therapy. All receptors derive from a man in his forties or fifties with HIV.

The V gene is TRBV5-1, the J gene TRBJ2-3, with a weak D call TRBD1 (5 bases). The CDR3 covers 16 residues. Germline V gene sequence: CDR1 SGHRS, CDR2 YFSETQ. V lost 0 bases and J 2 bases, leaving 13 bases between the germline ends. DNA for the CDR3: TGCGCCAGCAGCTTGGATGGTCAGGGCTCCACAGATACGCAGTATTTT. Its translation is CASSLDGQGSTDTQYF.